Shown below are 27 T cell receptor beta chains from a single sample sequenced in a study of blood T cell repertoires in COVID-19 (dated by TCRdb to 2018 to 2020). Libraries were made using the immunoSEQ multiplex PCR assay. In its TCRdb copy, this immuneACCESS table keeps in-frame sequences only and misses some clones. Where compared with another copy, unresolved V genes explain less than half of these, and the others have no known cause. In all, the sample holds tens of thousands of clones, and around four fifths of those were seen once. The ten largest clonotypes hold under 2% of the sample. The specimen was peripheral blood. These receptors were obtained from a woman aged 55-75 years with acute or convalescent COVID-19.

This clone was seen only a few times. The chain uses TRBV4-2 and TRBJ2-3; possible D gene TRBD2, 6 bases. V was clipped by 1 base and J by 2 bases, with 16 bases between them. This CDR3 spans 17 amino acids. Germline lookup yields CDR1 LGHNA and CDR2 YNFKEQ. This CDR3 reads CASSQVSGSTLTDTQYF. The CDR3 DNA follows: TGTGCCAGCAGCCAAGTTAGCGGATCTACTCTCACAGATACGCAGTATTTT.

The chain is built from TRBV11-2 and TRBJ1-1, with D maybe TRBD1 (5 bases). CDR3 length equals 15 residues. The germline V gene encodes CDR1 SGHAT and CDR2 FQNNGV. Trimming left V 5 bases short and J 6 bases short, with 19 bases between. CDR3 sequence (DNA): TGTGCCAGCAGCCGACGACAGACCCAATTCGCTGAAGCTTTCTTT. This encodes CASSRRQTQFAEAFF.

The chain uses TRBV14 and TRBJ1-5; 7 nucleotides match TRBD1. This CDR3 spans 13 amino acids. After removal of 4 bases from V and 6 bases from J, the junction contained 3 bases not matched to a gene. Germline CDR1 is SGHDN and CDR2 is FVKESK. The CDR3 nucleotides are TGTGCCAGCAGCCTGACAGGGTTTCAGCCCCAGCATTTT. This encodes CASSLTGFQPQHF.

Here the CDR3 DNA reads TGTGCCAGCAGCCAGATTGGCCAGAACACCGGGGAGCTGTTTTTT. Its protein product is CASSQIGQNTGELFF. V gene TRBV3-1 (or the pseudogene TRBV3-2) combines with J gene TRBJ2-2; no firm D call. The CDR3 is 15 amino acids. V lost 3 bases and J 1 base, leaving 9 bases between the germline ends. Germline values: CDR1 LGHDT, CDR2 YNNKEL (reference sequence).

This clone has more than one count but fewer than ten. The chain links TRBV19 to TRBJ1-1, with D unclear. The CDR3 has 15 amino acids. CDR1 is LNHDA and CDR2 is SQIVND in the germline V gene (reference sequence). Trimming stripped 1 base from V and 8 bases from J, with 17 bases between. DNA for the CDR3: TGTGCCAGTAGTATAGCCCGCGGCCTCATCGGCGAAGCTTTCTTT. Amino acids: CASSIARGLIGEAFF. Filled out from reference TRBV19 and TRBJ1-1, the complete variable domain reads DGGITQSPKYLFRKEGQNVTLSCEQNLNHDAMYWYRQDPGQGLRLIYYSQIVNDFQKGDIAEGYSVSREKKESFPLTVTSAQKNPTAFYLCASSIARGLIGEAFFGQGTRLTVV.

The chain recombines TRBV6-5 with TRBJ1-1, with 8 bases fitting TRBD1. Germline loops: CDR1 MNHEY, CDR2 SVGAGI. Trimming cost V 7 bases and J 1 base; bases outside gene matches: 5. The CDR3 is 14 amino acids. The CDR3 loop is CASIQDRANTEAFF. The CDR3 DNA sequence: TGTGCCAGCATCCAGGACAGGGCGAACACTGAAGCTTTCTTT.

CDR3 loop: CASKDQGVNEKLFF. The CDR3, as DNA: TGTGCCAGCAAAGACCAGGGGGTGAATGAAAAACTGTTTTTT. The genes are TRBV7-9 and TRBJ1-4; 7 bases line up with TRBD1. The ends lost 7 bases at V and 5 bases at J; junction bases unmatched: 7. This CDR3 comprises 14 residues. Germline values: CDR1 SEHNR, CDR2 FQNEAQ (reference sequence).

This clone was recorded once. V is TRBV12-3 or TRBV12-4 and J is TRBJ2-7, with D perhaps TRBD1 (5 bases). The CDR3 extends over 11 amino acids. V lost 4 bases to trimming and J lost 5 bases, with 6 bases between them. This CDR3 reads CASSSGNEQYF. The CDR3 DNA follows: TGTGCCAGCAGTTCAGGGAACGAGCAGTACTTC.

This clone was seen only once. This sequence joins TRBV27 and TRBJ1-4; TRBD1 matches 8 bases. After removal of 6 bases from V and 7 bases from J, the junction contained 7 bases not matched to a gene. The CDR3 is made up of 14 amino acids. Germline V lookup: CDR1 MNHEY, CDR2 SMNVEV (reference sequence). CDR3 region: CASSPQGVFEKLFF. DNA for the CDR3: TGTGCCAGCAGCCCACAGGGGGTATTTGAAAAACTGTTTTTT.

On this clone: This CDR3 is also generated by other DNA sequences in the sample. The chain carries TRBV7-9 and TRBJ2-5, with 11 positions matching TRBD2. This CDR3 has 15 residues. V lost 1 base, J lost 5 bases, and 3 bases stayed unmatched. From germline, CDR1 is SEHNR and CDR2 FQNEAQ (reference sequence). The CDR3 bases are TGTGCCAGCAGCTTAGTACTAGCGGGGGTTGAGACCCAGTACTTC. Translation gives CASSLVLAGVETQYF.

This rearrangement joins TRBV19 to TRBJ1-6; D is possibly TRBD1 (6 bases). CDR3 length: 14 residues. Trimming removed 5 bases at V and 5 bases at J, with 10 bases between. Germline V lookup: CDR1 LNHDA, CDR2 SQIVND (reference sequence). The CDR3 DNA reads TGTGCCAGTAGTGGACAGCCTAATAATTCACCCCTCCACTTT. This translates into CASSGQPNNSPLHF.

The J gene is TRBJ2-7, the V gene TRBV29-1, with a tentative D call TRBD1 (6 bases). CDR1 and CDR2 from the germline V gene are SQVTM and ANQGSEA. This CDR3 has 14 residues. The V end was cut by 6 bases, the J end by 0 bases, with 15 bases between. CDR3 loop: CSVFDRSHSYEQYF. CDR3 nucleotide sequence: TGCAGCGTCTTCGACAGGTCCCACTCCTACGAGCAGTACTTC.

The chain joins TRBV19 to TRBJ1-5; D perhaps matches TRBD1 (5 bases). The CDR3 is 13 amino acids. Trimming removed 9 bases from V and 4 bases from J, with 13 bases in between. The V gene's germline CDR1 is LNHDA and CDR2 SQIVND (reference sequence). The CDR3 DNA reads TGTGCCAGCCAGGGCCGTGGAAATCAGCCCCAGCATTTT. It codes for CASQGRGNQPQHF.

This chain links TRBV28 with TRBJ2-2; a weak D match, TRBD1 (6 bases). Trimming left V 5 bases short and J 5 bases short, with 15 bases between. Germline loops: CDR1 MDHEN, CDR2 SYDVKM. This CDR3 has 15 residues. The chain's CDR3 is CASSPRQASTGELFF. The DNA of the CDR3 is TGTGCCAGCAGTCCGAGACAGGCTTCGACCGGGGAGCTGTTTTTT.

V and J are TRBV19 and TRBJ2-1, with TRBD2 matching 7 bases. The V gene end was trimmed by 6 bases and the J gene end by 7 bases; junction bases not matched to a gene: 15. CDR1 and CDR2 (germline): LNHDA, SQIVND (reference sequence). The CDR3 consists of 16 residues. The CDR3 region is CASSLEASGGRNEQFF. In DNA, the CDR3 is TGTGCCAGTAGCCTGGAGGCTAGCGGAGGGAGGAATGAGCAGTTCTTC.

The chain employs TRBV28 and TRBJ1-5; TRBD1 matches 7 bases. CDR1 is MDHEN, CDR2 SYDVKM, per germline. CDR3 length equals 18 residues. J gave up 4 bases and V 4 bases, and 16 bases lay outside the gene matches. The CDR3 bases are TGTGCCAGCAGTTCTAATAACAGGGGTCTAGAGAAGAATCAGCCCCAGCATTTT. Protein sequence: CASSSNNRGLEKNQPQHF.

This clone occurred once. The chain employs TRBV12-3 or TRBV12-4 and TRBJ2-7; D is possibly TRBD1 (6 bases). V lost 6 bases and J lost 3, with 12 bases in between. The CDR3 is made up of 13 amino acids. For the CDR3, the DNA is TGTGCCAGCAGGCCCGGGACAAACTACGAGCAGTACTTC. Translation gives CASRPGTNYEQYF.

This clone was observed a few times. CDR3 bases: TGTGCCAGCAATGATGACATTCTATCTGAAGCTTTCTTT. This encodes CASNDDILSEAFF. This chain links TRBV2 with TRBJ1-1; D gene ambiguous. In germline, CDR1 is SNHLY, CDR2 FYNNEI. Trimming took off 7 bases at V and 6 bases at J, with 15 bases between the two ends. This CDR3 region has 13 residues.

The gene calls are TRBV3-1 (or the pseudogene TRBV3-2) and TRBJ2-1; no clear D gene. CDR1 and CDR2 (germline): LGHDT, YNNKEL (reference sequence). V was cut by 0 bases and J by 1 base, with 7 bases left in between. The CDR3 runs 15 residues. The CDR3 reads CASSQESQSYNEQFF. In nucleotides, the CDR3 is TGTGCCAGCAGCCAAGAGAGTCAATCCTACAATGAGCAGTTCTTC.

This chain uses TRBV28 with TRBJ1-1; no definite D call. Germline V gene sequence: CDR1 MDHEN, CDR2 SYDVKM. The germline V and J ends were trimmed by 6 bases and 1 base, with 9 bases remaining between them. The CDR3 is 13 residues long. The CDR3 region is CASRTPPNTEAFF. Written as DNA, the CDR3 is TGTGCCAGCAGGACTCCACCGAACACTGAAGCTTTCTTT.

V usage is TRBV6-1 and J usage is TRBJ1-5, with D tentatively TRBD1 (5 bases). The V gene lost 0 bases and the J gene lost 2 bases, with 11 bases spanning the gap. In germline, CDR1 is MNHNS, CDR2 SASEGT. The CDR3 covers 16 residues. The CDR3 here is CASSEARGRGNQPQHF. The CDR3 DNA sequence: TGTGCCAGCAGTGAAGCCCGGGGGAGGGGCAATCAGCCCCAGCATTTT.

V usage is TRBV4-2 and J usage is TRBJ2-2; a weak D match, TRBD2 (5 bases). The CDR3 runs 16 residues. The germline V gene encodes CDR1 LGHNA and CDR2 YNFKEQ. The V end was cut by 0 bases, the J end by 2 bases, with 10 bases between. The CDR3 bases are TGTGCCAGCAGCCAAGATTCTAGCTTCAACACCGGGGAGCTGTTTTTT. This encodes CASSQDSSFNTGELFF.

V is TRBV6-2 or TRBV6-3 and J is TRBJ2-7; 8 positions match TRBD2. The length of the CDR3 is 16 residues. With V trimmed by 0 bases and J by 2 bases, 6 bases remained unmatched. Germline CDR1 MNHEY, CDR2 SVGEGT. The CDR3 here is CASSYSSGSAPYEQYF. For the CDR3, the DNA is TGTGCCAGCAGTTACTCGAGCGGGAGTGCTCCCTACGAGCAGTACTTC.

CDR3 sequence: CASSPLSGGSYNEQFF. DNA of the CDR3: TGTGCCAGCTCACCTCTAAGCGGGGGCTCCTACAATGAGCAGTTCTTC. The rearrangement joins TRBV18 to TRBJ2-1; the match to TRBD2 covers 8 bases. The germline V gene encodes CDR1 KGHSH and CDR2 LQKENI. This CDR3 contains 16 residues. Germline trimming cut 3 bases from V and 0 bases from J; bases unmatched to any gene: 4.

CDR3 protein: CASSLRTSRTDTQYF. As DNA, the CDR3 is TGTGCCAGCAGCTTAAGGACTAGCCGCACAGATACGCAGTATTTT. This chain joins TRBV7-8 and TRBJ2-3; TRBD2 aligns across 8 bases. The CDR3 extends over 15 amino acids. The germline gives CDR1 SGHVS, CDR2 FQNEAQ. With V trimmed by 2 bases and J by 1 base, 2 bases remained unmatched.

CDR3 amino acids: CSVGRVVNTEAFF. In DNA, the CDR3 is TGCAGCGTTGGCAGGGTTGTGAACACTGAAGCTTTCTTT. The gene calls are TRBV29-1 and TRBJ1-1; possibly TRBD1 for D (5 bases). The germline V and J ends were trimmed by 4 bases and 0 bases, with 9 bases remaining between them. The CDR3 is 13 amino acids. Looked up from germline, CDR1 is SQVTM and CDR2 is ANQGSEA.

Here the CDR3 DNA reads TGCGCCAGCAGCTTTACCCCGGGACAGGGGGAGGATACGCAGTATTTT. It yields the protein CASSFTPGQGEDTQYF. The chain joins TRBV5-1 to TRBJ2-3; 11 bases map to TRBD1. The germline V gene has CDR1 SGHRS and CDR2 YFSETQ. The V gene end was trimmed by 2 bases and the J gene end by 6 bases; junction bases not matched to a gene: 8. This CDR3 has 16 residues.